This T cell receptor beta chain was captured by sequencing in a study of long-term antiretroviral therapy in people with HIV. Broader study findings: In samples taken after ART, diversity increased but remained below transplant donor control levels.

A remark on this clone: Its cognate antigen is unknown.

Looked up from germline, CDR1 is MNHNS and CDR2 is SASEGT. V gave up 6 bases and J gave up 1 base, with 12 bases separating them. The CDR3 covers 15 residues. The assay used was immunoSEQ (version v3.0), run at survey level. For each individual sample, sequencing targeted about 35,000-55,000 T-cell genomes. TCRdb keeps only in-frame clones here, not all; method: immunoSEQ multiplex PCR. The repertoire holds some 25,000 clones, with around 82% as singletons. The chain employs TRBV6-1 and TRBJ2-2; D possibly corresponds to TRBD1 (6 bases). The sample here was unsorted PBMCs, taken 3 years after starting antiretroviral therapy. This TCR derives from a man in his late teens or twenties with HIV. CDR3 DNA: TGTGCCAGCAGGACCGACAGGATGAACACCGGGGAGCTGTTTTTT. It translates to CASRTDRMNTGELFF.